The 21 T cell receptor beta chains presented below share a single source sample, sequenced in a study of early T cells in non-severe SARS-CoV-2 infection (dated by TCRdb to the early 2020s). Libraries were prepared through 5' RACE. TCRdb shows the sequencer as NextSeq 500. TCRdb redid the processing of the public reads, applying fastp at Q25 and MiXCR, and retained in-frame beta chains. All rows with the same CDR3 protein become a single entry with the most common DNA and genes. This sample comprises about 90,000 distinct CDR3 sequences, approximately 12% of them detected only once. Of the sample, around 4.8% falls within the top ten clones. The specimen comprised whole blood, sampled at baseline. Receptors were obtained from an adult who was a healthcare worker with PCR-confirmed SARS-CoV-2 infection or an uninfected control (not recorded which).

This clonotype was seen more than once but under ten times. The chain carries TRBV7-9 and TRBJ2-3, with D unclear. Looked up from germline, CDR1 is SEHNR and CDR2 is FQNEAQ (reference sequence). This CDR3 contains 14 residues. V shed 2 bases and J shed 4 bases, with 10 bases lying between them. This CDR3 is CASSLNSPSDTQYF. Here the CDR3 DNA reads TGTGCCAGCAGCTTAAATTCCCCCTCAGATACGCAGTATTTT.

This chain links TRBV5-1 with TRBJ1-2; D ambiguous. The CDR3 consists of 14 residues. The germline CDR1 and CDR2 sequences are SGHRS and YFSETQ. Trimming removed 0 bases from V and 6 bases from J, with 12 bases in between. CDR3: CASSLAATLHGYTF. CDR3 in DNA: TGCGCCAGCAGCTTGGCCGCGACCTTACATGGCTACACCTTC.

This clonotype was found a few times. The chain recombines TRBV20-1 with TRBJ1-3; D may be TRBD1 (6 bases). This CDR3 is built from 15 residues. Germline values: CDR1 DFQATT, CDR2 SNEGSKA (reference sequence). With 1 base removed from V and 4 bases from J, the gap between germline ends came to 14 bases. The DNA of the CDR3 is TGCAGTGCTAGAGCCCATACAGGGAGAGGAAACACCATATATTTT. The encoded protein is CSARAHTGRGNTIYF.

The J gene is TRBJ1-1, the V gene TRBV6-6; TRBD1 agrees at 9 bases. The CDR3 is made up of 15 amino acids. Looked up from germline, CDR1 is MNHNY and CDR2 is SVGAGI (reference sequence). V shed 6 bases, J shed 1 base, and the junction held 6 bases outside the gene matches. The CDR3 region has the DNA TGTGCCAGCAGCTCACAGGGGGCCGGGAACACTGAAGCTTTCTTT. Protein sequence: CASSSQGAGNTEAFF.

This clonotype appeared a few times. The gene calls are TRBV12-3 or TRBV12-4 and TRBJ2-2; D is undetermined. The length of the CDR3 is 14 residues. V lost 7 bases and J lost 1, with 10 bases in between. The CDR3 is CASKLILNTGELFF. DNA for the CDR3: TGTGCCAGCAAACTCATTTTGAACACCGGGGAGCTGTTTTTT.

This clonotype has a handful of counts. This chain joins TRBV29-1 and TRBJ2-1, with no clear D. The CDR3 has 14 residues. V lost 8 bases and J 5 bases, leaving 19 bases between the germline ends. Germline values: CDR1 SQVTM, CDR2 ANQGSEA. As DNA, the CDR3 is TGCAGCACCATTAGAGTAGGGAAGGACAATGAGCAGTTCTTC. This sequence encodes CSTIRVGKDNEQFF.

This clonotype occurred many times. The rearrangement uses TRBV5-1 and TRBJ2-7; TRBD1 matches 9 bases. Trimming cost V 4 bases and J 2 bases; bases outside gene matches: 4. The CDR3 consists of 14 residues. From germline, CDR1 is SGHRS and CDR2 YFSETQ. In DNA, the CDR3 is TGCGCCAGCAGCGCTCGACAGGGGGCCTACGAGCAGTACTTC. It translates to CASSARQGAYEQYF.

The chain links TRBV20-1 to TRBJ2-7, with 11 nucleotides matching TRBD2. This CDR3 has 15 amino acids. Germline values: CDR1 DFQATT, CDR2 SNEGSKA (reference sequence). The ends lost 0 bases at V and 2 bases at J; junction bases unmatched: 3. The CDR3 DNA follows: TGCAGTGCTAGAGACGCGACTAGCGGGGCCTACGAGCAGTACTTC. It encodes CSARDATSGAYEQYF.

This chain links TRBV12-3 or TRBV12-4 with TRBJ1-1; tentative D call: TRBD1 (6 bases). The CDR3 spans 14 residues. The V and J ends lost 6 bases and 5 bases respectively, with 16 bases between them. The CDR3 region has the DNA TGTGCCAGCAGAGACCGGGACACCTATACTGAAGCTTTCTTT. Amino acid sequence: CASRDRDTYTEAFF.

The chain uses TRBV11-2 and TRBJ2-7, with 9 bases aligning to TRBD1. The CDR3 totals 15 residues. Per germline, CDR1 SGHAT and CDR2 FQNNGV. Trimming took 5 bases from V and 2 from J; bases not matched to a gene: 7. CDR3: CASSLGGQGPYEQYF. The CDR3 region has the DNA TGTGCCAGCAGCCTGGGGGGACAGGGACCCTACGAGCAGTACTTC.

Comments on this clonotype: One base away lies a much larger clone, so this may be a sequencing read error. The CDR3 loop reads CASSSFGVPNTEAFF. The CDR3 region has the DNA TGTGCCAGCAGCTCATTCGGGGTCCCGAACACTGAAGCTTTCTTT. This chain joins TRBV6-5 and TRBJ1-1; D is uncertain. V shed 6 bases and J shed 1 base, with 15 bases lying between them. CDR3 length equals 15 residues. Per germline, CDR1 MNHEY and CDR2 SVGAGI.

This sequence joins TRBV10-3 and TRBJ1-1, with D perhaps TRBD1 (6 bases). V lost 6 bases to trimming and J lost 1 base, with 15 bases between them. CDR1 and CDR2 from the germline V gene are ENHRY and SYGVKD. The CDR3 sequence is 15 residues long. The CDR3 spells CAISRQVQTNTEAFF. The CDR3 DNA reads TGTGCCATCAGCAGACAGGTCCAAACGAACACTGAAGCTTTCTTT.

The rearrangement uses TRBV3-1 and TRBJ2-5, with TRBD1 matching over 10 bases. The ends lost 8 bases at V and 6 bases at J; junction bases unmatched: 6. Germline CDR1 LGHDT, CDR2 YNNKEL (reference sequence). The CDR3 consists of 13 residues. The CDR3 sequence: CASQAGQGQTQYF. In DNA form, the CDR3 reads TGTGCCAGCCAGGCGGGACAGGGGCAGACCCAGTACTTC.

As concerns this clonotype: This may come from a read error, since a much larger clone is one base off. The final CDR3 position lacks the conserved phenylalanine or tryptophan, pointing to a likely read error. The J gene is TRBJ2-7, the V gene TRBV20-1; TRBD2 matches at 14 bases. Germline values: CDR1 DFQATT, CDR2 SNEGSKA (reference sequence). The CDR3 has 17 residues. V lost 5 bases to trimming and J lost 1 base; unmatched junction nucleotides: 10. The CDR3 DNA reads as TGCAGTGCTCTGACTAGCGGGAGGGCCGGGGGATCCTACGAGCAGTACCTC. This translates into CSALTSGRAGGSYEQYL.

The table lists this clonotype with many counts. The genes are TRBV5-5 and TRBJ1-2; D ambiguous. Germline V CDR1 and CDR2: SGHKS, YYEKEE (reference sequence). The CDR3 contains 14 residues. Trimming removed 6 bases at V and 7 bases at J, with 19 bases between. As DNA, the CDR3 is TGTGCCAGCACCTCTCCACCCCTGGGGATTGGCTACACCTTC. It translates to CASTSPPLGIGYTF.

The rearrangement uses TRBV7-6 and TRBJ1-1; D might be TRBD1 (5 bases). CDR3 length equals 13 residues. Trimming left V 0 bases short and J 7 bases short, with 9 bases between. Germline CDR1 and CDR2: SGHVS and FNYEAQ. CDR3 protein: CASSLAPTVEAFF. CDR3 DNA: TGTGCCAGCAGCTTAGCGCCGACAGTTGAAGCTTTCTTT. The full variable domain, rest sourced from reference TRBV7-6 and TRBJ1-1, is GAGVSQSPRYKVTKRGQDVALRCDPISGHVSLYWYRQALGQGPEFLTYFNYEAQQDKSGLPNDRFSAERPEGSISTLTIQRTEQRDSAMYRCASSLAPTVEAFFGQGTRLTVV.

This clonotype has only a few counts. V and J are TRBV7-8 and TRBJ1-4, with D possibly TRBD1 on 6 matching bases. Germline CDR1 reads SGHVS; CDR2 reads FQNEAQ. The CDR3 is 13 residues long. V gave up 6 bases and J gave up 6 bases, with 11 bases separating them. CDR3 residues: CASSGGRYEKLFF. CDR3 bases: TGTGCCAGCAGTGGGGGCAGATATGAAAAACTGTTTTTT. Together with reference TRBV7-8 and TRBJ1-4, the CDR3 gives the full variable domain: GAGVSQSPRYKVAKRGQDVALRCDPISGHVSLFWYQQALGQGPEFLTYFQNEAQLDKSGLPSDRFFAERPEGSVSTLKIQRTQQEDSAVYLCASSGGRYEKLFFGSGTQLSVL.

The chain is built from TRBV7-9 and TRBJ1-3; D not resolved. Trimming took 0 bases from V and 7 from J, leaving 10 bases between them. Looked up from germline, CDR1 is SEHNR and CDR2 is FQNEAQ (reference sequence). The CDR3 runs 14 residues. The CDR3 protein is CASSLALNKNTIYF. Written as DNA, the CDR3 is TGTGCCAGCAGCTTAGCACTAAACAAGAACACCATATATTTT.

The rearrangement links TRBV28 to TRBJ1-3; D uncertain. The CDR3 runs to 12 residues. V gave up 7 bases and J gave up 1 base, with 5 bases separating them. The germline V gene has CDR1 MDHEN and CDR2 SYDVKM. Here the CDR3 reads CASTGSGNTIYF. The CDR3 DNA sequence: TGTGCCAGCACTGGTTCTGGAAACACCATATATTTT.

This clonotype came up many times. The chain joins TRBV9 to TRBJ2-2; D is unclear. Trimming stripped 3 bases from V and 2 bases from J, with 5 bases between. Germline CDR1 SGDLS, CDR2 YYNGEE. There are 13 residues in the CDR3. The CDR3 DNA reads TGTGCCAGCAGCGAAAGTAACACCGGGGAGCTGTTTTTT. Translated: CASSESNTGELFF.

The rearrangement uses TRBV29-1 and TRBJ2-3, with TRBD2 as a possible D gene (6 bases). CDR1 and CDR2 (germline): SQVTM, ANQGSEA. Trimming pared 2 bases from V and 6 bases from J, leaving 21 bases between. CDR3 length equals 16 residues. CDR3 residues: CSVELRLAPEWDTQYF. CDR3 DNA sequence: TGCAGCGTTGAACTAAGGCTAGCGCCCGAGTGGGATACGCAGTATTTT.